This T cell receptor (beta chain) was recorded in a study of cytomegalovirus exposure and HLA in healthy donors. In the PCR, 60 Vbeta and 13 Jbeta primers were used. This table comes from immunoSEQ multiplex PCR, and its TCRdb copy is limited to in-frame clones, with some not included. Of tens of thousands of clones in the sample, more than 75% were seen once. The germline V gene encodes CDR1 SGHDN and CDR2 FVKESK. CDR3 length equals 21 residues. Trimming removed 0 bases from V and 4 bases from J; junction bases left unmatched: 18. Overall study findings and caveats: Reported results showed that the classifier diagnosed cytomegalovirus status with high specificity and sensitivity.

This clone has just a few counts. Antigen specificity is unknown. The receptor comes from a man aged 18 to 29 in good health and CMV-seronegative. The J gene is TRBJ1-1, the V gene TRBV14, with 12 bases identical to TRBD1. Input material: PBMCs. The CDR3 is CASSQDGLNRDRGRVGTEAFF. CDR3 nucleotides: TGTGCCAGCAGCCAAGATGGCTTAAACCGGGACAGGGGGCGAGTAGGCACTGAAGCTTTCTTT.